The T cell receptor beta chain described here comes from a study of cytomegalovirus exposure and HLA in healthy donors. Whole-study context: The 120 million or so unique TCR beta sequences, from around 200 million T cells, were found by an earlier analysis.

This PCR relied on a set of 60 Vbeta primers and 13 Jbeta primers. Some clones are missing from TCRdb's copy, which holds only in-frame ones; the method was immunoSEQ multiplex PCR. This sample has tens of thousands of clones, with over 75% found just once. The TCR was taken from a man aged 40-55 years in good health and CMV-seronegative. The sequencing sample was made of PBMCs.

As DNA, the CDR3 is TGCGCCAGCAGCTTAGGGGAAAGTGGAAACACCATATATTTT. Encoded protein: CASSLGESGNTIYF. This chain joins TRBV5-1 and TRBJ1-3; possible D gene TRBD1, 5 bases. V gave up 2 bases and J gave up 3 bases, with 9 bases separating them. The germline V gene encodes CDR1 SGHRS and CDR2 YFSETQ. This CDR3 contains 14 residues.